The 18 T cell receptor beta chains below come from one sample, sequenced in a study of T cells in localized non-small cell lung cancer. Generated by immunoSEQ multiplex PCR, the TCRdb table keeps only in-frame clones and is missing some. The sample yields approximately 24,000 clones, more than 65% seen once. This specimen was peripheral blood, taken before any cancer treatment. The source is a man between 40 and 75 years old with stage III squamous cell lung carcinoma.

The chain is built from TRBV4-1 and TRBJ1-4; D ambiguous. The CDR3 is 12 residues long. Germline CDR1 and CDR2: MGHRA and YSYEKL. Trimming left V 2 bases short and J 8 bases short, with 6 bases between. The CDR3 nucleotides read TGCGCCAGCAGCCAATCCGGCGAAAAACTGTTTTTT. Translated: CASSQSGEKLFF.

The rearrangement joins TRBV6-1 to TRBJ2-7, with TRBD2 matching 13 bases. Germline V gene sequence: CDR1 MNHNS, CDR2 SASEGT. V lost 6 bases to trimming and J lost 6 bases; unmatched junction nucleotides: 8. The CDR3 has 15 residues. As DNA, the CDR3 is TGTGCCAGCAGCGTGACAACTAGCGGGAGGGCCGAGCAGTACTTC. This translates into CASSVTTSGRAEQYF.

This clone rates as medium-sized. Other DNA sequences within the sample encode an identical CDR3. V is TRBV25-1 and J is TRBJ2-5; D is possibly TRBD1 or TRBD2 (5 bases each). The CDR3 has 14 residues. V dropped 2 bases and J dropped 0 bases, with 7 bases sitting between them. The V gene's germline CDR1 is MGHDK and CDR2 SYGVNS. CDR3 sequence: CASSERGHQETQYF. CDR3 in DNA: TGTGCCAGCAGTGAAAGGGGACACCAAGAGACCCAGTACTTC.

V and J are TRBV7-6 and TRBJ1-1, with D uncertain. CDR3 length: 14 residues. V lost 8 bases, J lost 1 base, and 14 bases lay in between. CDR1 and CDR2 (germline): SGHVS, FNYEAQ. The CDR3 nucleotides read TGTGCCAGCTCTCTAAGCCGGGAGAACACTGAAGCTTTCTTT. It translates to CASSLSRENTEAFF.

A few counts support this clone. This rearrangement joins TRBV4-2 to TRBJ2-2; D is perhaps TRBD1 (5 bases). CDR1 and CDR2 (germline): LGHNA, YNFKEQ. V lost 1 base and J 4 bases, leaving 10 bases between the germline ends. This CDR3 is built from 15 residues. This CDR3 is CASSQVLGVTGELFF. The CDR3 DNA follows: TGTGCCAGCAGCCAAGTGTTAGGGGTCACCGGGGAGCTGTTTTTT.

V usage is TRBV30 and J usage is TRBJ1-1, with TRBD1 matching over 9 bases. CDR1 and CDR2 from the germline V gene are GTSNPN and SVGIG (reference sequence). CDR3 length equals 14 residues. The J segment lost 4 bases and the V segment lost 0 bases, leaving 3 bases of the junction unmatched. CDR3 amino acids: CAWSVGTGSTEAFF. The CDR3, as DNA: TGTGCCTGGAGTGTAGGGACAGGGAGCACTGAAGCTTTCTTT.

The chain joins TRBV14 to TRBJ2-7; 15 bases agree with TRBD2. With 1 base clipped from V and 2 bases from J, the junction kept 0 bases outside the gene matches. Per the germline V gene, CDR1 is SGHDN and CDR2 is FVKESK. CDR3 length equals 16 residues. CDR3 protein: CASSQGTSGRAYEQYF. The CDR3 bases are TGTGCCAGCAGCCAAGGGACTAGCGGGAGGGCCTACGAGCAGTACTTC.

The gene calls are TRBV7-9 and TRBJ2-5, with D hard to call. CDR3 length: 12 residues. Germline CDR1 SEHNR, CDR2 FQNEAQ (reference sequence). The V end lost 2 bases, the J end lost 3 bases, and 4 bases lay between the germline ends. The CDR3 protein is CASSLREETQYF. The CDR3 DNA sequence: TGTGCCAGCAGCTTAAGGGAAGAGACCCAGTACTTC.

The DNA of the CDR3 is TGTGCCATCCTCTTTAGCGGGCGAGGCACAGATACGCAGTATTTT. Translation gives CAILFSGRGTDTQYF. The chain uses TRBV2 and TRBJ2-3; 7 bases line up with TRBD2. From germline, CDR1 is SNHLY and CDR2 FYNNEI. The CDR3 extends over 15 amino acids. V shed 10 bases and J 1 base; nucleotides not matched to a gene: 11. The full variable domain, its missing parts supplied by reference TRBV2 and TRBJ2-3, is EPEVTQTPSHQVTQMGQEVILRCVPISNHLYFYWYRQILGQKVEFLVSFYNNEISEKSEIFDDQFSVERPDGSNFTLKIRSTKLEDSAMYFCAILFSGRGTDTQYFGPGTRLTVL.

The chain has TRBV13 and TRBJ2-1, with 8 bases that match TRBD2. The CDR3 length is 16 residues. Germline lookup yields CDR1 PRHDT and CDR2 FYEKMQ (reference sequence). Trimming took 5 bases from V and 4 from J; bases not matched to a gene: 10. CDR3 in amino acids: CASSRTSSQRYNEQFF. The CDR3 DNA is TGTGCCAGCAGCCGGACTAGCAGCCAGCGATACAATGAGCAGTTCTTC.

This rearrangement joins TRBV19 to TRBJ2-3, with D possibly being TRBD2 (6 bases). Between the trimmed V and J ends, which lost 4 bases and 5 bases, there was a span of 13 bases. The CDR3 consists of 14 residues. Germline CDR1 reads LNHDA; CDR2 reads SQIVND (reference sequence). CDR3 sequence (DNA): TGTGCCAGTAGTACCGCTAGCGTAAAAGATACGCAGTATTTT. Translating it yields CASSTASVKDTQYF. The whole variable domain, remainder taken from reference TRBV19 and TRBJ2-3, is DGGITQSPKYLFRKEGQNVTLSCEQNLNHDAMYWYRQDPGQGLRLIYYSQIVNDFQKGDIAEGYSVSREKKESFPLTVTSAQKNPTAFYLCASSTASVKDTQYFGPGTRLTVL.

This chain links TRBV6-1 with TRBJ1-1; D is perhaps TRBD1 (5 bases). In germline, CDR1 is MNHNS, CDR2 SASEGT. The length of the CDR3 is 15 residues. V was cut by 2 bases and J by 3 bases, with 13 bases left in between. The CDR3 sequence is CASSELGSGDTEAFF. The CDR3 DNA reads TGTGCCAGCAGTGAACTCGGGTCGGGGGACACTGAAGCTTTCTTT.

This sequence joins TRBV10-1 and TRBJ1-6; TRBD1 is a possible D gene (5 bases). Germline values: CDR1 WNHNN, CDR2 SYGVQD (reference sequence). The germline V and J ends were trimmed by 5 bases and 6 bases, with 14 bases remaining between them. This CDR3 contains 15 residues. The CDR3 nucleotides are TGCGCCAGCAGTCTCCCAGAGCAGGGTAATTCACCCCTCCACTTT. Amino acids: CASSLPEQGNSPLHF.

The V and J genes are TRBV5-1 and TRBJ2-7; D remains ambiguous. V lost 4 bases and J lost 1, with 6 bases in between. The CDR3 runs 12 residues. Germline V gene lookup returns CDR1 SGHRS and CDR2 YFSETQ. The CDR3 nucleotides are TGCGCCAGCAGCGGTAGTTCCTACGAGCAGTACGTC. Amino acid sequence: CASSGSSYEQYV.

This sequence joins TRBV7-2 and TRBJ1-5, with D unresolved. V was trimmed by 0 bases and J by 0 bases, leaving 6 bases between them. The CDR3 length is 15 residues. Germline-derived CDR1 and CDR2 are SGHTA and FQGNSA. For the CDR3, the DNA is TGTGCCAGCAGCTTAGCGACGGCTAGCAATCAGCCCCAGCATTTT. It specifies CASSLATASNQPQHF. The full variable domain, its missing parts supplied by reference TRBV7-2 and TRBJ1-5, is GAGVSQSPSNKVTEKGKDVELRCDPISGHTALYWYRQSLGQGLEFLIYFQGNSAPDKSGLPSDRFSAERTGGSVSTLTIQRTQQEDSAVYLCASSLATASNQPQHFGDGTRLSIL.

In its sample, this clone was seen once. V gene TRBV6-6 combines with J gene TRBJ2-7, with 7 nucleotides matching TRBD1. The V gene's germline CDR1 is MNHNY and CDR2 SVGAGI (reference sequence). Unmatched junction bases numbered 8, after V lost 2 bases and J lost 4 bases. The CDR3 loop spans 15 amino acids. The CDR3 bases are TGTGCCAGCAGTTACCCCGACAGGGTCCAATACGAGCAGTACTTC. It encodes CASSYPDRVQYEQYF.

V is TRBV11-1 and J is TRBJ2-3; 8 bases agree with TRBD2. Losses at the gene ends were 1 base for V and 4 bases for J; bases not matched to a gene: 7. CDR1 SGHAT and CDR2 FQDESV come from the germline V gene (reference sequence). The CDR3 is 16 amino acids. The DNA for the CDR3 is TGTGCCAGCAGCTTAGGGGTGACTAGCGCTTCAGATACGCAGTATTTT. Protein: CASSLGVTSASDTQYF. Complete variable domain (other parts from reference TRBV11-1 and TRBJ2-3): EAEVAQSPRYKITEKSQAVAFWCDPISGHATLYWYRQILGQGPELLVQFQDESVVDDSQLPKDRFSAERLKGVDSTLKIQPAELGDSAMYLCASSLGVTSASDTQYFGPGTRLTVL.

V usage is TRBV6-4 and J usage is TRBJ2-5; TRBD1 matches 9 bases. This CDR3 comprises 13 residues. Trimming cost V 4 bases and J 5 bases; bases outside gene matches: 2. Germline V CDR1 and CDR2: MRHNA, SNTAGT. CDR3 bases: TGTGCCAGCAGTGTAACAGGGGGCGAGACCCAGTACTTC. It specifies CASSVTGGETQYF.